The clone carrying this TCR beta chain is termed medium-sized (0.01 to 0.1%). What it recognizes is unknown. The same CDR3 is also encoded by other DNA sequences in this sample. The method was immunoSEQ multiplex PCR; TCRdb's version includes in-frame clones alone and lacks a portion of them. The data hold over 650 clones, with approximately 11% observed a single time. CDR3 length: 15 residues. Per germline, CDR1 ENHRY and CDR2 SYGVKD. The V gene lost 0 bases and the J gene lost 3 bases, with 12 bases spanning the gap. CFSE-labeled cells were stimulated with autologous monocytes plus recombinant SARS-CoV-2 spike or nucleoprotein. The sample originates from a study of CD4 T cell repertoires in COVID-19.

This chain connects TRBV10-3 to TRBJ2-7; no clear D. The sample was effector memory CD4+ T cells, cultured in vitro, taken after recovery from COVID-19. The sequence derives from a human donor who had COVID-19. As DNA, the CDR3 is TGTGCCATCAGTGAGTCCGTTACAGTCAGCTACGAGCAGTACTTC. This encodes CAISESVTVSYEQYF.